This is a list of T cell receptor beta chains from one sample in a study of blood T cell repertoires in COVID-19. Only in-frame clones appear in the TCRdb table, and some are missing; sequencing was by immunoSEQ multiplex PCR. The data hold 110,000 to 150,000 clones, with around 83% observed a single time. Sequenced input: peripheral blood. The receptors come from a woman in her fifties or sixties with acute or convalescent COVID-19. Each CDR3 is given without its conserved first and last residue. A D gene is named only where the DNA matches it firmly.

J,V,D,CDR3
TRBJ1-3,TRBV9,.,ASSVGEPGNTIY
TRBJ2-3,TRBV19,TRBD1,ASSARDRQY
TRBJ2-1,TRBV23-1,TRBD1,AIPPGTVFWSEQF
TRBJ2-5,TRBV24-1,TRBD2,ATAAGGVQETQY
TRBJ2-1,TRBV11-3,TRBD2,ASSSGLAGGTYNEQF
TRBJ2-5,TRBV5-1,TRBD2,ASEGSWGLAGGFKETQY
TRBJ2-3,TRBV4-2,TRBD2,ASSQSRGGGTDTQY
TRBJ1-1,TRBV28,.,ASSLGHQIGTEAF
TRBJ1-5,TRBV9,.,ASSGQANQPQH
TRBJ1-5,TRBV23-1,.,ASRRDLVDRKDNQPQH
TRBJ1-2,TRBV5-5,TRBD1,ASSPSGQGQNYGYT
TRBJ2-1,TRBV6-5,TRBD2,ASSSLTSGGALF
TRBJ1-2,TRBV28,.,ASSFRGNGYT
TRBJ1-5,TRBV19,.,ASSIVQTNNQPQH
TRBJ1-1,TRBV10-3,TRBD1,ATQQGALLDTEAF
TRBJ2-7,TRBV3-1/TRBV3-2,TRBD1,ASSQLGTGNEQY
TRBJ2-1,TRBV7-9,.,ASSQGAFSHEQF
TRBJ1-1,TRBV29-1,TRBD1,SARQGAEAF
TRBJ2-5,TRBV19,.,ASSFAETQY
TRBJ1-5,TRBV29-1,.,SVAGGAQQPQH
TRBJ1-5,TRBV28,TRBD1,ASRRQGARNQPQH
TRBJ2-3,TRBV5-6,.,ASSLSRWTDTQY
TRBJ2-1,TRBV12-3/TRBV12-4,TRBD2,ATRGVGYNEQF
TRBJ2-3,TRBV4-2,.,AIAGATDTQY
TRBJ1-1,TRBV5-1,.,ASSLAVGGQSDTEAF
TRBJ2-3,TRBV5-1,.,ASSLDQGGDTQY
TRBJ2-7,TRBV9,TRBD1,ASSPWDRALIEQY
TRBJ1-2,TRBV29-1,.,SVEGPSYGYT
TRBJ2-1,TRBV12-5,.,ASGSNYVDEQF
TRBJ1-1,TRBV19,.,ASSIVRGVTEAF
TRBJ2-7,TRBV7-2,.,ASSFIASQGYEQY
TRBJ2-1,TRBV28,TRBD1,ASSLTGAYNEQF
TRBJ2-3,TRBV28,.,ASSYYLALGTDTQY
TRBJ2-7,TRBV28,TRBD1,AILDRGSYEQY
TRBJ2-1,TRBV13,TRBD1,ASSSRGRGGHNEQF
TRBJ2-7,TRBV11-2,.,ASRRVKGPYEQY
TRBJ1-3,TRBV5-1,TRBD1,ASSLEDRGRNTIY
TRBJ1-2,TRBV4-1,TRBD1,ASSQLRGQGGYT
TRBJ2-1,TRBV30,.,AWSADSKSSYNEQF
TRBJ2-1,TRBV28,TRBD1,ASSSGGGEQF
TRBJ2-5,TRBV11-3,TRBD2,ASSLGSLAEETQY
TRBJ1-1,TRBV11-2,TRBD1,ASSSRNRQGAASYEAF
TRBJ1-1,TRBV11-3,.,ASRRASLNTEAF
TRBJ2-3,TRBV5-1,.,ASSLQGRSTDTQY
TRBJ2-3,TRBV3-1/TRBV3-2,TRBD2,ASSQGLTSGDSTDTQY
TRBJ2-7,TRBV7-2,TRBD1,ASSLAKGQGSIYEQY
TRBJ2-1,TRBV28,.,ASSLLSGAGAYNEQF
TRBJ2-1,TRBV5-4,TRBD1,ASSLGTGFHNEQF
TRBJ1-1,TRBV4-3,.,ASSQVTGNTEAF
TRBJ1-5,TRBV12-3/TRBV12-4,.,ASSQGYNQPQH
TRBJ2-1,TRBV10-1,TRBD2,ASSDGTSGGGQF
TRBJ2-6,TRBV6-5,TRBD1,ASFKGGFGANVLT
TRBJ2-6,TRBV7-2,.,ASSSRGTGANVLT